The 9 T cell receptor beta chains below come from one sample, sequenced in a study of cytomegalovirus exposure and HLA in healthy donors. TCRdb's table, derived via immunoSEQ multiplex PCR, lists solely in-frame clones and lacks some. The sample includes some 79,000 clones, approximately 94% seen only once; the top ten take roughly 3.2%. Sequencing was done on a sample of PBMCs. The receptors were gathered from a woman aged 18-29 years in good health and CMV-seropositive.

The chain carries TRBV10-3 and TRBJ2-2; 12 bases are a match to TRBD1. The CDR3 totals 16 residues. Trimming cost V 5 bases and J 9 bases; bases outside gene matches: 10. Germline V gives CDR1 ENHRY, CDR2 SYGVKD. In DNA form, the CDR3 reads TGTGCCATCAGTCCGGGACAGGGGGCAGGCGGAAGGGAGCTGTTTTTT. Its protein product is CAISPGQGAGGRELFF.

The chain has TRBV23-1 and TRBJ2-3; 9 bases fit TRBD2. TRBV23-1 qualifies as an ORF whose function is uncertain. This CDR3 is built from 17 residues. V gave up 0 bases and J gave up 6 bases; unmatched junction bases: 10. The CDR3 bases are TGCGCCAGCAGTCAATCGGGTCGAGCGGGGGGTAGGGATACGCAGTATTTT. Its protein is CASSQSGRAGGRDTQYF.

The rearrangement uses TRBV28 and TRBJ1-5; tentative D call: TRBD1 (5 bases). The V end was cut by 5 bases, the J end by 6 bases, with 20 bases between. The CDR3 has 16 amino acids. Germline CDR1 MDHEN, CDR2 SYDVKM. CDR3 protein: CASSLSGLQVGQPQHF. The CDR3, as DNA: TGTGCCAGCAGTCTATCGGGACTCCAGGTTGGTCAGCCCCAGCATTTT.

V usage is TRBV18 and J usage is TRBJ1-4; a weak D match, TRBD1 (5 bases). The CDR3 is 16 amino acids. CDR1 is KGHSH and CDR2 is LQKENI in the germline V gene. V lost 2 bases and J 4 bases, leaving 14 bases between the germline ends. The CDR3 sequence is CASSPDRQTSNEKLFF. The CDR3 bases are TGTGCCAGCTCACCAGATCGACAGACAAGTAATGAAAAACTGTTTTTT.

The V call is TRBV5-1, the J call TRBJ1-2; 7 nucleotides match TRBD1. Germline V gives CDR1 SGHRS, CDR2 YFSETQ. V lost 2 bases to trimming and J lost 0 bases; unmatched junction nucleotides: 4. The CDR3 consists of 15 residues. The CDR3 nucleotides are TGCGCCAGCAGCTTCACACAGGGGACTAACTATGGCTACACCTTC. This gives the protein CASSFTQGTNYGYTF.

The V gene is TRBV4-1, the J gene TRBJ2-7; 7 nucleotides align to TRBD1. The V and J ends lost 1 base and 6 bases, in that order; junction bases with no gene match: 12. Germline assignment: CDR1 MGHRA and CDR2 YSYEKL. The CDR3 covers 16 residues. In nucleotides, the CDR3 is TGCGCCAGCAGCCAAGGCACATTCCGGGACAGTACCGAGCAGTACTTC. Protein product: CASSQGTFRDSTEQYF.

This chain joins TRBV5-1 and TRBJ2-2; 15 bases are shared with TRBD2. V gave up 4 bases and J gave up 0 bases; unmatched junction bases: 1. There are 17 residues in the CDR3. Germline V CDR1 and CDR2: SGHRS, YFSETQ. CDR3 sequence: CASSRTSGGANTGELFF. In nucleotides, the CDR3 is TGCGCCAGCAGCCGGACTAGCGGGGGGGCGAACACCGGGGAGCTGTTTTTT.

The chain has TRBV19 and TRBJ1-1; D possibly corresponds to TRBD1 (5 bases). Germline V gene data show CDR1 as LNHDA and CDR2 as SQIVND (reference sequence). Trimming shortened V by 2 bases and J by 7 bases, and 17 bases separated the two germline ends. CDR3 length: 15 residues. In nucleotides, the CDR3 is TGTGCCAGTAGTATAATTTGGCCAGGGAGGGATGAAGCTTTCTTT. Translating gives CASSIIWPGRDEAFF.

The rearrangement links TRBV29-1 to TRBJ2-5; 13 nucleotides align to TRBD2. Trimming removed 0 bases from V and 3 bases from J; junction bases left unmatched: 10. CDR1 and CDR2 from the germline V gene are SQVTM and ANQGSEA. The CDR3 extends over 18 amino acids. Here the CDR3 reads CSVEDRVGTSGNEETQYF. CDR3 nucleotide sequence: TGCAGCGTTGAAGATAGGGTCGGGACTAGCGGGAACGAAGAGACCCAGTACTTC. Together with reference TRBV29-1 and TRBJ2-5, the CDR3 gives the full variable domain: SAVISQKPSRDICQRGTSLTIQCQVDSQVTMMFWYRQQPGQSLTLIATANQGSEATYESGFVIDKFPISRPNLTFSTLTVSNMSPEDSSIYLCSVEDRVGTSGNEETQYFGPGTRLLVL.